The 20 T cell receptor beta chains below were found in one sample sequenced in a study of T-cell reconstitution after alpha-beta-depleted transplantation in children (dated by TCRdb to about 2016). Preparation of the library involved PCR. TCRdb records Illumina HiSeq 2500 as the sequencer. Molecular barcoding was employed in the preparation of TCR libraries, with unique molecular identifiers being used to normalize TCRbeta repertoire quantification. The public sequencing data were trimmed at Q25 with fastp and processed into clonotypes with MiXCR by TCRdb, which kept only in-frame beta chains. Duplicate CDR3 protein sequences are folded into a single record with the most common DNA and genes. The table for this sample lists roughly 340,000 distinct CDR3 sequences; around 15% of them were counted only once. The ten largest make up roughly 40% of the sample. What this sample's treatment or condition label stands for: allogeneic hematopoietic cell transplantation with graft depleted of TCRalphabeta T cells and CD19 B cells.

The sequencing here drew on PBMCs, mostly from graft donor cells, taken 360 days after TCRalphabeta/CD19-depleted stem cell transplant. The receptors shown here come from a male patient aged 2 to 10 who had a stem cell transplant for acute lymphoblastic leukemia, so the T cells may come from the graft donor.

This clonotype was detected only a few times. V usage is TRBV6-5 and J usage is TRBJ2-5; D unclear. CDR1 is MNHEY, CDR2 SVGAGI, per germline. The CDR3 runs 15 residues. V lost 0 bases to trimming and J lost 5 bases, with 13 bases between them. The CDR3 DNA reads TGTGCCAGCAGTTACTCACTGGGCCTGGGGGAGACCCAGTACTTC. Translated: CASSYSLGLGETQYF.

This clonotype was seen ten or more times. The V gene is TRBV7-8, the J gene TRBJ2-5, with 13 bases aligning to TRBD2. J gave up 1 base and V 5 bases, and 4 bases lay outside the gene matches. CDR3 size: 16 residues. Germline CDR1 is SGHVS and CDR2 is FQNEAQ. CDR3 sequence (DNA): TGTGCCAGCAGCCCACGGACTAGCGGGAGCCAAGAGACCCAGTACTTC. Translation gives CASSPRTSGSQETQYF.

V is TRBV28 and J is TRBJ2-5; tentative D call: TRBD1 (6 bases). The CDR3 spans 15 residues. V lost 6 bases and J 1 base, leaving 15 bases between the germline ends. Germline assignment: CDR1 MDHEN and CDR2 SYDVKM. Here the CDR3 reads CASRGAWGTQETQYF. For the CDR3, the DNA is TGTGCCAGCAGGGGGGCTTGGGGGACCCAAGAGACCCAGTACTTC.

This clonotype turned up a few times. The genes are TRBV7-2 and TRBJ1-2; tentative D call: TRBD1 (5 bases). The CDR3 runs to 13 residues. Per the germline V gene, CDR1 is SGHTA and CDR2 is FQGNSA. The V end lost 6 bases, the J end lost 4 bases, and 12 bases lay between the germline ends. This CDR3 reads CASSPDSLYGYTF. In DNA form, the CDR3 reads TGTGCCAGCAGTCCTGACAGCCTCTATGGCTACACCTTC.

The rearrangement links TRBV28 to TRBJ2-3, with 9 bases lining up with TRBD2. With 4 bases clipped from V and 5 bases from J, the junction kept 7 bases outside the gene matches. The CDR3 is 15 amino acids. Germline V gene sequence: CDR1 MDHEN, CDR2 SYDVKM. The CDR3 sequence is CASSSAAGGRDTQYF. The CDR3 DNA sequence: TGTGCCAGCAGTTCCGCTGCGGGAGGGCGAGATACGCAGTATTTT.

This chain connects TRBV29-1 to TRBJ2-1; D may be TRBD2 (6 bases). V dropped 1 base and J dropped 12 bases, with 13 bases sitting between them. The CDR3 is made up of 12 amino acids. The germline V gene has CDR1 SQVTM and CDR2 ANQGSEA. CDR3 region: CSVEATMGGQFF. As DNA, the CDR3 is TGCAGCGTTGAAGCGACGATGGGAGGGCAGTTCTTC.

The CDR3, as DNA: TGTGCCATCAGTGCTTACAGCGGGACATCCTACAATGAGCAGTTCTTC. Translating gives CAISAYSGTSYNEQFF. The chain carries TRBV10-3 and TRBJ2-1; TRBD2 is a possible D gene (7 bases). The CDR3 consists of 16 residues. Trimming removed 4 bases at V and 1 base at J, with 14 bases between. Germline V lookup: CDR1 ENHRY, CDR2 SYGVKD.

This clonotype was observed a single time. This chain connects TRBV5-5 to TRBJ1-5; D not resolved. Germline CDR1 and CDR2: SGHKS and YYEKEE (reference sequence). Trimming took 2 bases from V and 6 from J, leaving 15 bases between them. This CDR3 is built from 15 residues. This chain's CDR3 is CASSLELGFGQPQHF. The CDR3 DNA reads TGTGCCAGCAGCTTAGAATTGGGATTCGGTCAGCCCCAGCATTTT.

This clonotype has only a few counts. The chain joins TRBV2 to TRBJ2-7, with 9 nucleotides matching TRBD2. J lost 6 bases, V lost 6 bases, and 6 bases had no gene match. Germline V gene lookup returns CDR1 SNHLY and CDR2 FYNNEI. The CDR3 loop spans 13 amino acids. The CDR3 sequence is CASRGTSRGEQYF. CDR3 nucleotides: TGTGCCAGCAGGGGGACTAGCAGGGGCGAGCAGTACTTC.

In this sample, this clonotype turned up a few times. V gene TRBV4-2 combines with J gene TRBJ2-4; D possibly corresponds to TRBD2 (5 bases). The CDR3 has 17 residues. V was cut by 0 bases and J by 3 bases, with 15 bases left in between. Germline V lookup: CDR1 LGHNA, CDR2 YNFKEQ. This chain's CDR3 is CASSQEDWPPYKNIQYF. CDR3 nucleotides: TGTGCCAGCAGCCAAGAGGACTGGCCGCCCTACAAAAACATTCAGTACTTC.

This clonotype occurred a few times. V and J are TRBV7-8 and TRBJ1-5; D is unclear. Germline CDR1 and CDR2: SGHVS and FQNEAQ. V was trimmed by 5 bases and J by 6 bases, leaving 17 bases between them. The CDR3 covers 15 residues. CDR3 sequence reads: CASSQEWSSGQPQHF. The CDR3 nucleotides read TGTGCCAGCAGCCAGGAGTGGAGTTCGGGTCAGCCCCAGCATTTT.

The CDR3 loop reads CASRSEGAYGYTF. The CDR3 DNA sequence: TGTGCCAGCAGGTCAGAGGGGGCTTATGGCTACACCTTC. The rearrangement links TRBV28 to TRBJ1-2, with TRBD1 matching over 7 bases. This CDR3 is 13 amino acids long. The ends lost 6 bases at V and 5 bases at J; junction bases unmatched: 6. CDR1 and CDR2 (germline): MDHEN, SYDVKM.

This clonotype was counted many times. The chain is built from TRBV5-5 and TRBJ2-2; D remains ambiguous. Trimming left V 0 bases short and J 2 bases short, with 5 bases between. Per germline, CDR1 SGHKS and CDR2 YYEKEE (reference sequence). The CDR3 contains 14 residues. The CDR3 DNA is TGTGCCAGCAGCTTGGTTGCTAACACCGGGGAGCTGTTTTTT. This codes for CASSLVANTGELFF.

The rearrangement joins TRBV10-3 to TRBJ2-3; 7 positions match TRBD1. The germline CDR1 and CDR2 sequences are ENHRY and SYGVKD. The ends lost 6 bases at V and 5 bases at J; junction bases unmatched: 2. The CDR3 covers 12 residues. DNA of the CDR3: TGTGCCATCAGCAGGGACAGAGATACGCAGTATTTT. This gives the protein CAISRDRDTQYF.

The chain joins TRBV5-1 to TRBJ2-5, with TRBD2 matching over 11 bases. The CDR3 contains 16 residues. The V segment lost 3 bases and the J segment 5 bases; nucleotides outside the gene matches: 9. The V gene's germline CDR1 is SGHRS and CDR2 YFSETQ. Written as DNA, the CDR3 is TGCGCCAGCAGCTCATTACTAGCGGGGGACCGCGAGACCCAGTACTTC. Translating it yields CASSSLLAGDRETQYF.

A note on this clonotype: An end of the junction does not agree with germline; a read error may underlie this. The chain employs TRBV14 and TRBJ2-7, with D unclear. Germline V gene sequence: CDR1 SGHDN, CDR2 FVKESK. The CDR3 length is 13 residues. CDR3 residues: CASRPGGSFEQYF. CDR3 DNA sequence: TGTGCCAGCAGACCTGGTGGGTCCTTCGAGCAGTACTTC.

On this clonotype: One junction end disagrees with the germline gene, perhaps due to a read error. V is TRBV6-5 and J is TRBJ2-1; the D gene is possibly TRBD2 (6 bases). This CDR3 is 16 amino acids long. Germline CDR1 MNHEY, CDR2 SVGAGI. The CDR3 region is CASSYTGVGSYNEQFF. The CDR3 DNA is TGTGCCAGCAGTTACACGGGAGTGGGCTCCTACAATGAGCAGTTTTTC.

The table lists this clonotype with a few counts. The rearrangement joins TRBV12-3 or TRBV12-4 to TRBJ2-7; 7 bases agree with TRBD1. This CDR3 has 13 residues. The ends lost 6 bases at V and 6 bases at J; junction bases unmatched: 8. Here the CDR3 reads CASSLTGTAEQYF. DNA of the CDR3: TGTGCCAGCAGCCTAACCGGGACAGCCGAGCAGTACTTC.

This chain joins TRBV10-3 and TRBJ1-3; D possibly corresponds to TRBD1 (5 bases). Germline lookup yields CDR1 ENHRY and CDR2 SYGVKD. V was trimmed by 4 bases and J by 4 bases, leaving 17 bases between them. The CDR3 is 16 amino acids. The CDR3, as DNA: TGTGCCATCAGTGGGCCAGGGCTAAGCGAAGGAAACACCATATATTTT. Translated: CAISGPGLSEGNTIYF.

The rearrangement uses TRBV7-2 and TRBJ2-7; D remains ambiguous. V dropped 2 bases and J dropped 3 bases, with 11 bases sitting between them. The germline CDR1 and CDR2 sequences are SGHTA and FQGNSA. The CDR3 has 14 amino acids. This CDR3 reads CASSLFGLDYEQYF. As DNA, the CDR3 is TGTGCCAGCAGCTTATTTGGCCTCGACTACGAGCAGTACTTC. The whole variable domain, remainder taken from reference TRBV7-2 and TRBJ2-7, is GAGVSQSPSNKVTEKGKDVELRCDPISGHTALYWYRQSLGQGLEFLIYFQGNSAPDKSGLPSDRFSAERTGGSVSTLTIQRTQQEDSAVYLCASSLFGLDYEQYFGPGTRLTVT.